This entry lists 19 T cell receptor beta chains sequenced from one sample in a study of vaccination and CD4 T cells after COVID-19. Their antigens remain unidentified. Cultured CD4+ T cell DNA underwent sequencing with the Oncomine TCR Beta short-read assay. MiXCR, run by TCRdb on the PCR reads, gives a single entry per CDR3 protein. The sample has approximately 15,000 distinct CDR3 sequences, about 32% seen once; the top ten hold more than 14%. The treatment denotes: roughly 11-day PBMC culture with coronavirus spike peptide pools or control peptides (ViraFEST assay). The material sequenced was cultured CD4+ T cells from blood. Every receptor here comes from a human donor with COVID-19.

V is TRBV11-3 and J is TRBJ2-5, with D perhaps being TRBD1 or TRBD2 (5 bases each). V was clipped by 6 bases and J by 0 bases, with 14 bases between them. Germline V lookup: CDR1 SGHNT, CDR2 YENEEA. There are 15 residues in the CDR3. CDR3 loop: CASSRLGEDQETQYF. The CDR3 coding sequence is TGTGCCAGCAGTCGGCTGGGGGAAGACCAAGAGACCCAGTACTTC. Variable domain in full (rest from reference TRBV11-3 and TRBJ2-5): EAGVVQSPRYKIIEKKQPVAFWCNPISGHNTLYWYLQNLGQGPELLIRYENEEAVDDSQLPKDRFSAERLKGVDSTLKIQPAELGDSAVYLCASSRLGEDQETQYFGPGTRLLVL.

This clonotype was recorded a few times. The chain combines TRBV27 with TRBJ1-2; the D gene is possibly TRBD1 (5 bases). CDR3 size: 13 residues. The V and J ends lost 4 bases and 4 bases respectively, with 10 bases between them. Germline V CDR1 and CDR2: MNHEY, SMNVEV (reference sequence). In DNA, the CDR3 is TGTGCCAGCAGTTACCAGGGAGGCTATGGCTACACCTTC. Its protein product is CASSYQGGYGYTF.

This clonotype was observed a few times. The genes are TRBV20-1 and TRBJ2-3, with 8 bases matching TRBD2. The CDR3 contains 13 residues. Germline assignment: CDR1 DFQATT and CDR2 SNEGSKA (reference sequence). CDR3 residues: CRAARGGTDTQYF. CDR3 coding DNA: TGCAGAGCGGCGCGGGGGGGCACAGATACGCAGTATTTT.

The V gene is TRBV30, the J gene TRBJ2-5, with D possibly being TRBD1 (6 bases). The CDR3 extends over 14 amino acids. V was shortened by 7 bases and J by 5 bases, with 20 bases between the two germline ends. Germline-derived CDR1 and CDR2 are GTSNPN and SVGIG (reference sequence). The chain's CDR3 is CAFETGGIGETQYF. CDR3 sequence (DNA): TGTGCCTTTGAGACAGGAGGAATTGGGGAGACCCAGTACTTC.

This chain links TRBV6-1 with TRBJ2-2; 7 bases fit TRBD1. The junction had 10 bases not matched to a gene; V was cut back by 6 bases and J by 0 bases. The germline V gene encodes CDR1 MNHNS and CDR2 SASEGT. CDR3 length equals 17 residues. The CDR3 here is CASRERWQGANTGELFF. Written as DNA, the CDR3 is TGTGCCAGCAGAGAAAGGTGGCAGGGGGCGAACACCGGGGAGCTGTTTTTT.

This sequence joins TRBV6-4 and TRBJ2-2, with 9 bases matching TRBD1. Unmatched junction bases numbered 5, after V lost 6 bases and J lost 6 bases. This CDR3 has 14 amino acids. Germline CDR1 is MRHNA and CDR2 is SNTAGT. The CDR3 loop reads CASSHRDRAGELFF. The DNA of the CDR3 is TGTGCCAGCAGCCACAGGGACAGGGCCGGGGAGCTGTTTTTT.

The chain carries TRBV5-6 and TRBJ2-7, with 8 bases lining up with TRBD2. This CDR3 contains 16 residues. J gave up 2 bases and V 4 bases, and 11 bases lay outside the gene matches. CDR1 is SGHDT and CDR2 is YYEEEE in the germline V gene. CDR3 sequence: CASSPRPAGAPYEQYF. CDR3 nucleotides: TGTGCCAGCAGCCCCCGGCCAGCGGGGGCCCCCTACGAGCAGTACTTC.

The CDR3, as DNA: TGTGCCAGTAGTATAGATAACGGAGCCCAGCATTTT. This sequence encodes CASSIDNGAQHF. The chain combines TRBV19 with TRBJ1-5; D unresolved. This CDR3 has 12 residues. Trimming pared 0 bases from V and 11 bases from J, leaving 8 bases between. Germline values: CDR1 LNHDA, CDR2 SQIVND (reference sequence).

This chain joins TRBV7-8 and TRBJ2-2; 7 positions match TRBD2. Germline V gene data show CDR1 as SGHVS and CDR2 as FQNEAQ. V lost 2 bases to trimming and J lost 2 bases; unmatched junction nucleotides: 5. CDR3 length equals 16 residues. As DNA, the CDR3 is TGTGCCAGCAGCTTATGGGCTAGCGGAAACACCGGGGAGCTGTTTTTT. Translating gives CASSLWASGNTGELFF.

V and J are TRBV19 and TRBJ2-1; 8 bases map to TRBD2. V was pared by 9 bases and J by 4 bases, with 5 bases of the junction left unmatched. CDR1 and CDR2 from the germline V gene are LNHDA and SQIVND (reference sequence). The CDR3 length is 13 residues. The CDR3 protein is CASTSGMYNEQFF. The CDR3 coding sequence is TGTGCCAGCACTAGCGGCATGTACAATGAGCAGTTCTTC.

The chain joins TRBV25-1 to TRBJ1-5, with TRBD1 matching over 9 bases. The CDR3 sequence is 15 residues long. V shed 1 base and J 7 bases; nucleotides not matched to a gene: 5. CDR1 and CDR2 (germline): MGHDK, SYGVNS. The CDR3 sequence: CASSESTGGGQPQHF. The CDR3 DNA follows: TGTGCCAGCAGTGAATCGACAGGGGGGGGCCAGCCCCAGCATTTT.

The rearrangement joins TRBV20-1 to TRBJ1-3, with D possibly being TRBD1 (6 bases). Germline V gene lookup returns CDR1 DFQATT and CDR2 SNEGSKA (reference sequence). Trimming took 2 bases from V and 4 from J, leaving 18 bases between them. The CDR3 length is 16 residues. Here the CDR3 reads CSARRGGPSGGNTIYF. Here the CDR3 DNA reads TGCAGTGCTAGAAGGGGGGGGCCCTCCGGGGGAAACACCATATATTTT.

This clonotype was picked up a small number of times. The CDR3 spells CASRLQGQSPLHF. In nucleotides, the CDR3 is TGTGCCAGCAGATTACAAGGGCAATCACCCCTCCACTTT. The chain carries TRBV7-3 and TRBJ1-6; D unclear. Deletions cut 6 bases from V and 10 bases from J, with 13 bases between. The CDR3 loop spans 13 amino acids. From germline, CDR1 is SGHTA and CDR2 FQGTGA.

The CDR3 DNA is TGTGCCAGTAGTATAGATCAAAGGTGGAGTGGGCAGGTCTATTCACCCCTCCACTTT. This encodes CASSIDQRWSGQVYSPLHF. This chain links TRBV19 with TRBJ1-6, with unresolved D. Per germline, CDR1 LNHDA and CDR2 SQIVND (reference sequence). V was pared by 0 bases and J by 8 bases, with 23 bases between. This CDR3 spans 19 amino acids.

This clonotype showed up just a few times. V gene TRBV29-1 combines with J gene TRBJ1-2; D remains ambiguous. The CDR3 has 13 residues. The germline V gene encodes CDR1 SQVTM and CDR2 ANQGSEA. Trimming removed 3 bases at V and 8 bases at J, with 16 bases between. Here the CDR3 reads CSVEAASPRGYTF. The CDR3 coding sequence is TGCAGCGTTGAGGCGGCAAGCCCCAGGGGCTACACCTTC.

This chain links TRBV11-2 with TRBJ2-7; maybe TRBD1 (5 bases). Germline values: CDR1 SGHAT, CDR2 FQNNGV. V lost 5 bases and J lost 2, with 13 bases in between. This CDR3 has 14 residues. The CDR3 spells CASSPKTDPYEQYF. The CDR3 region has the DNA TGTGCCAGCAGCCCCAAGACAGATCCCTACGAGCAGTACTTC.

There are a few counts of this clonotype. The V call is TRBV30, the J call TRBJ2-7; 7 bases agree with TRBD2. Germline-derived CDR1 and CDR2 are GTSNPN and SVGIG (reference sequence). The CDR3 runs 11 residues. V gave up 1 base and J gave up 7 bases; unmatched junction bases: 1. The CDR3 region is CAWSEAGEQYF. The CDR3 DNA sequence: TGTGCCTGGAGTGAAGCGGGGGAGCAGTACTTC.

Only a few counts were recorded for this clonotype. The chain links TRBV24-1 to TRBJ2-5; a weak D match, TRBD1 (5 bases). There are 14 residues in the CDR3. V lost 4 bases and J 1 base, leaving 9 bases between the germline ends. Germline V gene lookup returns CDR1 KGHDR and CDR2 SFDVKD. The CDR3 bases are TGTGCCACCAGTGACCATACAGGCCAAGAGACCCAGTACTTC. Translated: CATSDHTGQETQYF.

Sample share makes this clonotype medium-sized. The CDR3 sequence: CASSEGGGRNYGYTF. For the CDR3, the DNA is TGTGCCAGCAGTGAAGGGGGCGGACGTAACTATGGCTACACCTTC. The rearrangement uses TRBV6-1 and TRBJ1-2, with a tentative D call TRBD1 (5 bases). This CDR3 comprises 15 residues. V gave up 1 base and J gave up 1 base, with 10 bases separating them. Germline CDR1 is MNHNS and CDR2 is SASEGT.